This T cell receptor (beta chain) was sequenced in a study of blood T cell repertoires in COVID-19. Overall study: Acute and convalescent COVID-19 samples came from the United States, Italy and Spain.

Sequenced by immunoSEQ multiplex PCR; TCRdb stores in-frame clones only, minus some. The profile shows some 48,000 clones, roughly 80% of them singletons. CDR1 SGHVS and CDR2 FNYEAQ come from the germline V gene. Trimming pared 2 bases from V and 1 base from J, leaving 8 bases between. The CDR3 runs to 14 residues. The rearrangement joins TRBV7-6 to TRBJ1-1; tentative D call: TRBD1 (5 bases). The source of this sequence is a man aged 50 to 59 with acute or convalescent COVID-19. The sequenced material came from peripheral blood. The CDR3 coding sequence is TGTGCCAGCAGCTTAACCGGACAGAACACTGAAGCTTTCTTT. Translated: CASSLTGQNTEAFF.